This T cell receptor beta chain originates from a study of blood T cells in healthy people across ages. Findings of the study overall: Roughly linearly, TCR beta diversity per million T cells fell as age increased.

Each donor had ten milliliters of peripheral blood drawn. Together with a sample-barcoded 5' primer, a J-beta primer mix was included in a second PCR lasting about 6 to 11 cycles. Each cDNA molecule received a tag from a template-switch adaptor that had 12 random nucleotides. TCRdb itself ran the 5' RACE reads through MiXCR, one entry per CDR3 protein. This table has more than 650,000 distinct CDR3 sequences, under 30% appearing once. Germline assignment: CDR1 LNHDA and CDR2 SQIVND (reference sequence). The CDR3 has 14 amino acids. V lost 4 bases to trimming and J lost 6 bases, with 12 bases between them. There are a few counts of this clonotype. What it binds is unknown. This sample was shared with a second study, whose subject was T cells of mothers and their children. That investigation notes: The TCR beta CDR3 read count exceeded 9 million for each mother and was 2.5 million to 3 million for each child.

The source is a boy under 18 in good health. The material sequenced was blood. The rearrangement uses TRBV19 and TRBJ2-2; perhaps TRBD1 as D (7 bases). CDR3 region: CASSNGGGAGELFF. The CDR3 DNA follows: TGTGCCAGTAGTAATGGAGGGGGCGCCGGGGAGCTGTTTTTT.